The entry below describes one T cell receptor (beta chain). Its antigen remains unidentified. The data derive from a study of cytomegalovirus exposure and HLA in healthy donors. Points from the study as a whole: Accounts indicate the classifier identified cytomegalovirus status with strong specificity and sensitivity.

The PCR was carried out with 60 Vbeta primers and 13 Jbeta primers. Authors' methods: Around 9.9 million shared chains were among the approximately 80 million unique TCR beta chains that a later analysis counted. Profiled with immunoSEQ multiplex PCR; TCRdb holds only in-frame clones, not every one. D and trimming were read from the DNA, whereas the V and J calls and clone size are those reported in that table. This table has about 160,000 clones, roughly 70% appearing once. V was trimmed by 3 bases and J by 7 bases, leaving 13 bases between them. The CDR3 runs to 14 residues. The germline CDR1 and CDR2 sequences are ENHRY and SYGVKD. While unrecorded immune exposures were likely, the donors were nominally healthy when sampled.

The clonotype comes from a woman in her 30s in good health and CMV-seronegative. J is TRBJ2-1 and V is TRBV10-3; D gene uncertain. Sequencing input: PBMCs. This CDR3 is CAISDPRLFNEQFF. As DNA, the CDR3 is TGTGCCATCAGTGATCCTCGACTGTTTAATGAGCAGTTCTTC.